Listed here are 25 T cell receptor beta chains from one sample, sequenced in a study of human T cells and chemical hapten exposure. Extraction of total RNA was performed on unfractionated whole blood. Each CDR3 protein gets one entry after TCRdb re-called the 5' RACE reads with MiXCR. The sample has around 140,000 distinct CDR3 sequences, 3.5% to 5% seen once. Receptor source: a female donor in good health.

Ten or more counts support this clonotype. As DNA, the CDR3 is TGCAGTGCTAGAGTCGAGGACAGGGACTACGAGCAGTACTTC. Protein sequence: CSARVEDRDYEQYF. The chain joins TRBV20-1 to TRBJ2-7; 8 bases align to TRBD1. CDR3 length equals 14 residues. V lost 1 base and J lost 3; bases outside the gene matches: 5. Germline V gene sequence: CDR1 DFQATT, CDR2 SNEGSKA (reference sequence).

This clonotype has ten or more counts. The rearrangement joins TRBV12-3 or TRBV12-4 to TRBJ2-1, with D unclear. This CDR3 spans 13 amino acids. V was clipped by 6 bases and J by 6 bases, with 12 bases between them. DNA for the CDR3: TGTGCCAGCAGCCCCCGATCGGGCAATGAGCAGTTCTTC. Protein sequence: CASSPRSGNEQFF.

This clonotype came up many times. The rearrangement joins TRBV28 to TRBJ1-2; TRBD1 might be the D (5 bases). Germline lookup yields CDR1 MDHEN and CDR2 SYDVKM. Deletions cut 7 bases from V and 4 bases from J, with 13 bases between. The CDR3 length is 13 residues. The CDR3 coding sequence is TGTGCCAGCACCTGGGGACGGCTCTATGGCTACACCTTC. This encodes CASTWGRLYGYTF.

This clonotype was observed many times. The genes are TRBV5-6 and TRBJ1-1, with D tentatively TRBD1 (5 bases). Trimming cost V 3 bases and J 0 bases, with 9 bases left between them. Germline CDR1 and CDR2: SGHDT and YYEEEE. There are 14 residues in the CDR3. The CDR3 DNA reads as TGTGCCAGCAGCTGGACACTTATGAACACTGAAGCTTTCTTT. It translates to CASSWTLMNTEAFF.

This clonotype was observed many times. The rearrangement joins TRBV7-3 to TRBJ1-1; D gene ambiguous. V was trimmed by 0 bases and J by 1 base, leaving 6 bases between them. The CDR3 is 14 residues long. The germline V gene encodes CDR1 SGHTA and CDR2 FQGTGA. CDR3 coding DNA: TGTGCCAGCAGCTTAACGGGAAAGAACACTGAAGCTTTCTTT. Translation: CASSLTGKNTEAFF.

This clonotype occurred many times. The CDR3 spells CASSPDRSSYEQYF. As DNA, the CDR3 is TGTGCCAGCAGCCCCGACAGGAGCTCCTACGAGCAGTACTTC. This chain connects TRBV5-6 to TRBJ2-7, with a tentative D call TRBD1 (6 bases). With 4 bases removed from V and 0 bases from J, the gap between germline ends came to 11 bases. Germline loops: CDR1 SGHDT, CDR2 YYEEEE. CDR3 length: 14 residues.

This clonotype was seen only a few times. The rearrangement links TRBV6-2 or TRBV6-3 to TRBJ1-5; D call uncertain. Germline CDR1 and CDR2: MNHEY and SVGEGT. The CDR3 spans 14 residues. Trimming took 2 bases from V and 0 from J, leaving 5 bases between them. For the CDR3, the DNA is TGTGCCAGCAGTTACGTCCATAGCAATCAGCCCCAGCATTTT. It encodes CASSYVHSNQPQHF.

This clonotype was seen ten or more times. The rearrangement uses TRBV7-2 and TRBJ2-1, with 9 bases identical to TRBD2. Looked up from germline, CDR1 is SGHTA and CDR2 is FQGNSA. CDR3 length equals 15 residues. Losses at the gene ends were 8 bases for V and 9 bases for J; bases not matched to a gene: 14. The CDR3 region is CASLPQASGVGEQFF. The CDR3 DNA reads TGTGCCAGCCTACCCCAGGCTAGCGGGGTAGGTGAGCAGTTCTTC. Complete variable domain (other parts from reference TRBV7-2 and TRBJ2-1): GAGVSQSPSNKVTEKGKDVELRCDPISGHTALYWYRQSLGQGLEFLIYFQGNSAPDKSGLPSDRFSAERTGGSVSTLTIQRTQQEDSAVYLCASLPQASGVGEQFFGPGTRLTVL.

Many counts were recorded for this clonotype. The rearrangement uses TRBV7-3 and TRBJ1-2; 8 nucleotides align to TRBD1. The CDR3 contains 16 residues. The trim removed 4 bases at V and 4 bases at J, leaving 11 bases unmatched. Per the germline V gene, CDR1 is SGHTA and CDR2 is FQGTGA. The DNA of the CDR3 is TGTGCCAGCAGCTCATCCCGTTTGGACAGGGTCTATGGCTACACCTTC. Amino acid sequence: CASSSSRLDRVYGYTF.

A few counts support this clonotype. This chain links TRBV7-2 with TRBJ2-7; 7 nucleotides agree with TRBD2. Per germline, CDR1 SGHTA and CDR2 FQGNSA. J was trimmed by 0 bases and V by 8 bases; bases with no gene match: 13. There are 16 residues in the CDR3. CDR3 sequence reads: CASARGAGVSSYEQYF. The DNA for the CDR3 is TGTGCCAGCGCCCGAGGGGCGGGGGTCAGCTCCTACGAGCAGTACTTC.

The sample holds many counts of this clonotype. The gene calls are TRBV18 and TRBJ1-6; 10 bases map to TRBD1. CDR1 is KGHSH, CDR2 LQKENI, per germline. The CDR3 is 15 residues long. With V trimmed by 3 bases and J by 6 bases, 2 bases remained unmatched. The CDR3: CASSPRDRGNSPLHF. The CDR3 region has the DNA TGTGCCAGCTCACCCCGGGACAGGGGTAATTCACCCCTCCACTTT. The variable domain in full, with the rest retrieved from reference TRBV18 and TRBJ1-6, is NAGVMQNPRHLVRRRGQEARLRCSPMKGHSHVYWYRQLPEEGLKFMVYLQKENIIDESGMPKERFSAEFPKEGPSILRIQQVVRGDSAAYFCASSPRDRGNSPLHFGNGTRLTVT.

This clonotype has a count of ten or more. The chain links TRBV11-1 to TRBJ2-3; 14 bases fit TRBD2. Trimming took 6 bases from V and 4 from J; bases not matched to a gene: 12. Germline values: CDR1 SGHAT, CDR2 FQDESV (reference sequence). The CDR3 spans 18 residues. CDR3 amino acids: CASSHYPGTSGGADTQYF. The DNA for the CDR3 is TGTGCCAGCAGTCATTACCCCGGGACTAGCGGGGGTGCAGATACGCAGTATTTT.

This clonotype was detected ten times or more. This chain connects TRBV2 to TRBJ2-2; maybe TRBD2 (6 bases). The germline V gene has CDR1 SNHLY and CDR2 FYNNEI. CDR3 length: 15 residues. V lost 5 bases and J 4 bases, leaving 14 bases between the germline ends. For the CDR3, the DNA is TGTGCCAGCAGTTCGGGGGTCTGGGGCACCGGGGAGCTGTTTTTT. Its translation: CASSSGVWGTGELFF.

This clonotype was counted many times. V is TRBV7-3 and J is TRBJ2-6; TRBD1 is a possible D gene (6 bases). Germline V gene sequence: CDR1 SGHTA, CDR2 FQGTGA. There are 14 residues in the CDR3. Trimming left V 6 bases short and J 0 bases short, with 6 bases between. The CDR3 here is CASRQGSGANVLTF. Written as DNA, the CDR3 is TGTGCCAGCAGACAGGGCTCTGGGGCCAACGTCCTGACTTTC.

The chain combines TRBV5-6 with TRBJ1-1; a possible D gene is TRBD1 (5 bases). Germline V gives CDR1 SGHDT, CDR2 YYEEEE. The CDR3 has 17 residues. V lost 0 bases, J lost 5 bases, and 20 bases lay in between. The CDR3 here is CASSLELDGTRGTEAFF. For the CDR3, the DNA is TGTGCCAGCAGCTTGGAGTTGGACGGGACCCGTGGAACTGAAGCTTTCTTT.

This clonotype came up many times. The rearrangement links TRBV12-3 or TRBV12-4 to TRBJ1-2; no clear D gene. The germline V and J ends were trimmed by 2 bases and 4 bases, with 8 bases remaining between them. The CDR3 is made up of 13 amino acids. CDR3 in amino acids: CASSLWQSYGYTF. The CDR3 nucleotides read TGTGCCAGCAGTTTATGGCAGAGCTATGGCTACACCTTC.

In its sample, this clonotype was seen many times. This chain connects TRBV12-3 or TRBV12-4 to TRBJ1-2; D is possibly TRBD1 (5 bases). The CDR3 spans 17 residues. The V gene lost 0 bases and the J gene lost 1 base, with 15 bases spanning the gap. As DNA, the CDR3 is TGTGCCAGCAGTTTAGCGGGGGGAGAAGGGAGTAACTATGGCTACACCTTC. It codes for CASSLAGGEGSNYGYTF.

This clonotype came up many times. The chain recombines TRBV14 with TRBJ1-2; D perhaps matches TRBD1 (5 bases). Germline CDR1 SGHDN, CDR2 FVKESK. The CDR3 consists of 14 residues. V was clipped by 4 bases and J by 6 bases, with 15 bases between them. The CDR3 loop is CASSRNRDGHGYTF. CDR3 DNA sequence: TGTGCCAGCAGCCGTAACCGGGACGGGCATGGCTACACCTTC.

Remarks on this clonotype: This may stem from a read error, because a much larger clone lies one nucleotide away. The gene calls are TRBV6-2 or TRBV6-3 and TRBJ1-1, with D maybe TRBD1 (6 bases). In germline, CDR1 is MNHEY, CDR2 SVGEGT. The CDR3 loop spans 14 amino acids. V was cut by 2 bases and J by 10 bases, with 17 bases left in between. CDR3 region: CASSYRPGGPGAFF. The CDR3 DNA sequence: TGTGCCAGCAGTTACCGTCCTGGGGGCCCGGGAGCTTTCTTT.

This clonotype has ten or more counts. The rearrangement links TRBV12-3 or TRBV12-4 to TRBJ2-7; D is ambiguous. This CDR3 is 11 amino acids long. V lost 2 bases and J lost 5, with 4 bases in between. CDR3 sequence: CASSLFNEQYF. CDR3 DNA: TGTGCCAGCAGTTTATTTAACGAGCAGTACTTC.

The sample holds a few counts of this clonotype. The chain joins TRBV27 to TRBJ1-4; D is possibly TRBD1 (5 bases). Germline assignment: CDR1 MNHEY and CDR2 SMNVEV (reference sequence). The length of the CDR3 is 17 residues. V gave up 4 bases and J gave up 5 bases, with 20 bases separating them. CDR3 amino acids: CASSSYPLGGHNEKLFF. In DNA form, the CDR3 reads TGTGCCAGCAGTTCCTACCCCCTGGGAGGACACAATGAAAAACTGTTTTTT.

This clonotype showed up many times. V and J are TRBV7-8 and TRBJ1-5, with D perhaps TRBD1 (5 bases). Germline V gene data show CDR1 as SGHVS and CDR2 as FQNEAQ. The germline V and J ends were trimmed by 0 bases and 7 bases, with 10 bases remaining between them. The CDR3 contains 14 residues. The CDR3 region has the DNA TGTGCCAGCAGCTTAGCTGTAGAGGGGCAGCCCCAGCATTTT. Protein: CASSLAVEGQPQHF.

In its sample, this clonotype was seen many times. The V and J genes are TRBV3-1 and TRBJ1-5, with TRBD1 matching 8 bases. V was pared by 1 base and J by 5 bases, with 7 bases of the junction left unmatched. This CDR3 is built from 16 residues. The germline gives CDR1 LGHDT, CDR2 YNNKEL (reference sequence). In nucleotides, the CDR3 is TGTGCCAGCAGCCAAGCCGCCGGACAGGGTCATCAGCCCCAGCATTTT. This gives the protein CASSQAAGQGHQPQHF.

The chain combines TRBV4-2 with TRBJ2-3; D gene uncertain. CDR3 size: 17 residues. Trimming took 1 base from V and 2 from J, leaving 16 bases between them. The germline V gene has CDR1 LGHNA and CDR2 YNFKEQ. CDR3 loop: CASSQAPLKASTDTQYF. The CDR3, as DNA: TGTGCCAGCAGCCAAGCCCCCCTGAAGGCGTCCACAGATACGCAGTATTTT.

Ten or more counts support this clonotype. The chain combines TRBV6-6 with TRBJ1-4, with 7 bases aligning to TRBD1. The CDR3 extends over 15 amino acids. The germline V gene encodes CDR1 MNHNY and CDR2 SVGAGI (reference sequence). Trimming cost V 0 bases and J 8 bases; bases outside gene matches: 6. This chain's CDR3 is CASSYSPGGAEKLFF. CDR3 in DNA: TGTGCCAGCAGTTACTCCCCAGGGGGAGCAGAAAAACTGTTTTTT.